This is a list of T cell receptor beta chains from one sample in a study of CD8 T cells in ankylosing spondylitis. Via MiXCR, TCRdb re-called the 5' RACE reads, giving one row per CDR3 protein. The sample yields approximately 540,000 distinct CDR3 sequences, approximately 11% seen once. What was sequenced was blood, either unsorted or a sorted T cell fraction (not recorded which). The receptors stem from a male donor with ankylosing spondylitis. CDR3s include the opening cysteine and the closing phenylalanine or tryptophan. A D gene is named only where the DNA matches it firmly. Not every row has a clone size; where given, it reads once, few, many or a size class.

V gene: TRBV5-1
clone size: few
J gene: TRBJ2-1
CDR3 length: 16
D gene: TRBD1
CDR3 protein: CASSLQGQGHYNEQFF
CDR3 DNA: TGCGCCAGCAGCTTACAAGGACAGGGTCACTACAATGAGCAGTTCTTC

V gene: TRBV20-1
clone size: NA
J gene: TRBJ2-1
CDR3 length: 16
D gene: NA
CDR3 protein: CSARDPGRGETNEQFF
CDR3 DNA: TGCAGTGCTAGAGATCCTGGCAGGGGTGAAACGAATGAGCAGTTCTTC

V gene: TRBV5-1
clone size: NA
J gene: TRBJ2-3
CDR3 length: 15
D gene: NA
CDR3 protein: CASGPAGSGTDTQYF
CDR3 DNA: TGCGCCAGCGGCCCAGCAGGAAGCGGAACAGATACGCAGTATTTT

V gene: TRBV7-2
clone size: many
J gene: TRBJ2-2
CDR3 length: 16
D gene: NA
CDR3 protein: CASSLEGGHNTGELFF
CDR3 DNA: TGTGCCAGCAGCTTAGAGGGGGGACACAACACCGGGGAGCTGTTTTTT

V gene: TRBV9
clone size: few
J gene: TRBJ2-2
CDR3 length: 16
D gene: TRBD1
CDR3 protein: CASSPFSGQGFGELFF
CDR3 DNA: TGTGCCAGCAGCCCCTTTTCAGGACAGGGGTTCGGGGAGCTGTTTTTT

V gene: TRBV20-1
clone size: few
J gene: TRBJ1-3
CDR3 length: 17
D gene: NA
CDR3 protein: CSASPYAGDHSGNTIYF
CDR3 DNA: TGCAGTGCTAGCCCCTATGCTGGGGACCACTCTGGAAACACCATATATTTT

V gene: TRBV5-5
clone size: many
J gene: TRBJ2-2
CDR3 length: 14
D gene: NA
CDR3 protein: CASTSPWPAGELFF
CDR3 DNA: TGTGCCAGCACTTCCCCCTGGCCCGCCGGGGAGCTGTTTTTT

V gene: TRBV5-1
clone size: few
J gene: TRBJ1-4
CDR3 length: 15
D gene: NA
CDR3 protein: CASSLETGSNEKLFF
CDR3 DNA: TGCGCCAGCAGCTTGGAAACGGGCAGTAATGAAAAACTGTTTTTT

V gene: TRBV29-1
clone size: few
J gene: TRBJ1-1
CDR3 length: 12
D gene: NA
CDR3 protein: CSVGLRPAEAFF
CDR3 DNA: TGCAGCGTTGGGTTGCGGCCCGCTGAAGCTTTCTTT

V gene: TRBV3-1
clone size: many
J gene: TRBJ1-4
CDR3 length: 16
D gene: NA
CDR3 protein: CASSQGGAAANEKLFF
CDR3 DNA: TGTGCCAGCAGCCAAGGTGGTGCCGCGGCTAATGAAAAACTGTTTTTT

V gene: TRBV5-5
clone size: few
J gene: TRBJ2-7
CDR3 length: 14
D gene: TRBD1
CDR3 protein: CASSWDRGSYEQYF
CDR3 DNA: TGTGCCAGCAGCTGGGACAGGGGCTCCTACGAGCAGTACTTC

V gene: TRBV10-3
clone size: NA
J gene: TRBJ1-1
CDR3 length: 13
D gene: TRBD1
CDR3 protein: CAISGPNRGEAFF
CDR3 DNA: TGTGCCATCAGTGGCCCTAACAGGGGAGAAGCTTTCTTT

V gene: TRBV6-1
clone size: many
J gene: TRBJ1-5
CDR3 length: 15
D gene: NA
CDR3 protein: CASSEGSIDSQPQHF
CDR3 DNA: TGTGCCAGCAGTGAAGGATCGATAGATAGTCAGCCCCAGCATTTT

V gene: TRBV24-1
clone size: NA
J gene: TRBJ2-5
CDR3 length: 15
D gene: TRBD1
CDR3 protein: CATSDYGRGPETQYF
CDR3 DNA: TGTGCCACCAGTGATTACGGCAGGGGGCCTGAGACCCAGTACTTC

V gene: TRBV5-1
clone size: NA
J gene: TRBJ2-7
CDR3 length: 16
D gene: NA
CDR3 protein: CASSPSGAVETYEQYF
CDR3 DNA: TGCGCCAGCAGCCCCTCCGGGGCAGTGGAGACCTACGAGCAGTACTTC

V gene: TRBV18
clone size: few
J gene: TRBJ1-1
CDR3 length: 13
D gene: NA
CDR3 protein: CASRTDMNTEAFF
CDR3 DNA: TGTGCCAGCCGGACAGACATGAACACTGAAGCTTTCTTT

V gene: TRBV24-1
clone size: many
J gene: TRBJ2-3
CDR3 length: 15
D gene: TRBD1
CDR3 protein: CATTKGQGISDTQYF
CDR3 DNA: TGTGCCACCACTAAGGGACAGGGGATATCAGATACGCAGTATTTT

V gene: TRBV20-1
clone size: NA
J gene: TRBJ2-5
CDR3 length: 13
D gene: TRBD2
CDR3 protein: CSGSGLAGGTQYF
CDR3 DNA: TGCAGTGGCTCGGGACTAGCGGGAGGGACCCAGTACTTC

V gene: TRBV3-1
clone size: NA
J gene: TRBJ1-1
CDR3 length: 15
D gene: NA
CDR3 protein: CASSQNWGAVREAFF
CDR3 DNA: TGTGCCAGCAGCCAAAACTGGGGGGCGGTCCGTGAAGCTTTCTTT

V gene: TRBV29-1
clone size: few
J gene: TRBJ2-2
CDR3 length: 13
D gene: TRBD1
CDR3 protein: CSADRGGTGELFF
CDR3 DNA: TGCAGCGCTGACAGGGGGGGTACCGGGGAGCTGTTTTTT

V gene: TRBV5-6
clone size: many
J gene: TRBJ2-7
CDR3 length: 16
D gene: NA
CDR3 protein: CASSLIGTIRLYEQYF
CDR3 DNA: TGTGCCAGCAGCCTCATTGGGACGATTCGGCTCTACGAGCAGTACTTC

V gene: TRBV24-1
clone size: few
J gene: TRBJ2-5
CDR3 length: 14
D gene: NA
CDR3 protein: CATSDPLGGETQYF
CDR3 DNA: TGTGCCACCAGTGATCCGCTTGGGGGGGAGACCCAGTACTTC

V gene: TRBV12-3/TRBV12-4
clone size: NA
J gene: TRBJ2-2
CDR3 length: 14
D gene: TRBD2
CDR3 protein: CASSLLPGGGELFF
CDR3 DNA: TGTGCCAGCAGTTTACTCCCGGGGGGGGGGGAGCTGTTTTTT

V gene: TRBV10-3
clone size: few
J gene: TRBJ2-3
CDR3 length: 14
D gene: TRBD1
CDR3 protein: CAKTGQGGTDTQYF
CDR3 DNA: TGTGCCAAGACGGGACAGGGAGGAACAGATACGCAGTATTTT

V gene: TRBV5-1
clone size: many
J gene: TRBJ2-1
CDR3 length: 16
D gene: TRBD1
CDR3 protein: CASSLGTGQSYNEQFF
CDR3 DNA: TGCGCCAGCAGCCTAGGGACAGGTCAATCCTACAATGAGCAGTTCTTC

V gene: TRBV30
clone size: NA
J gene: TRBJ2-5
CDR3 length: 12
D gene: NA
CDR3 protein: CAWSVQSETQYF
CDR3 DNA: TGTGCCTGGAGTGTACAGTCGGAGACCCAGTACTTC

V gene: TRBV5-1
clone size: few
J gene: TRBJ2-1
CDR3 length: 16
D gene: TRBD2
CDR3 protein: CASSNSLAGMWNEQFF
CDR3 DNA: TGCGCCAGCAGCAATTCTCTAGCGGGGATGTGGAATGAGCAGTTCTTC

V gene: TRBV5-6
clone size: NA
J gene: TRBJ2-5
CDR3 length: 14
D gene: TRBD2
CDR3 protein: CASSPASGRQTQYF
CDR3 DNA: TGTGCCAGCAGCCCGGCTAGCGGGAGACAGACCCAGTACTTC

V gene: TRBV7-2
clone size: NA
J gene: TRBJ1-2
CDR3 length: 14
D gene: TRBD1
CDR3 protein: CASSSPDRVVGYTF
CDR3 DNA: TGTGCCAGCAGCTCCCCAGACAGGGTGGTCGGCTACACCTTC

V gene: TRBV4-2
clone size: few
J gene: TRBJ2-7
CDR3 length: 16
D gene: NA
CDR3 protein: CASSQDPEQSSYEQYF
CDR3 DNA: TGTGCCAGCAGCCAAGATCCCGAGCAGAGCTCCTACGAGCAGTACTTC

V gene: TRBV19
clone size: few
J gene: TRBJ2-1
CDR3 length: 14
D gene: NA
CDR3 protein: CASSIRAAYNEQFF
CDR3 DNA: TGTGCCAGTAGTATCCGGGCAGCTTACAATGAGCAGTTCTTC

V gene: TRBV28
clone size: NA
J gene: TRBJ1-1
CDR3 length: 13
D gene: NA
CDR3 protein: CASSLVSRTEAFF
CDR3 DNA: TGTGCCAGCAGTTTAGTATCGAGAACTGAAGCTTTCTTT

V gene: TRBV3-1
clone size: few
J gene: TRBJ2-3
CDR3 length: 16
D gene: TRBD2
CDR3 protein: CASSRSGRASTDTQYF
CDR3 DNA: TGTGCCAGCAGCCGGAGCGGGAGGGCTAGCACAGATACGCAGTATTTT

V gene: TRBV6-1
clone size: few
J gene: TRBJ1-1
CDR3 length: 14
D gene: NA
CDR3 protein: CASSVGNSNTEAFF
CDR3 DNA: TGTGCCAGCAGTGTAGGAAATTCGAACACTGAAGCTTTCTTT

V gene: TRBV5-1
clone size: few
J gene: TRBJ1-6
CDR3 length: 15
D gene: NA
CDR3 protein: CASSLGTGSNSPLHF
CDR3 DNA: TGCGCCAGCAGCTTGGGAACAGGGAGTAATTCACCCCTCCACTTT

V gene: TRBV29-1
clone size: NA
J gene: TRBJ1-1
CDR3 length: 14
D gene: NA
CDR3 protein: CSVERVRKNTEAFF
CDR3 DNA: TGCAGCGTTGAAAGGGTCAGAAAGAACACTGAAGCTTTCTTT

V gene: TRBV12-3/TRBV12-4
clone size: few
J gene: TRBJ2-1
CDR3 length: 19
D gene: TRBD2
CDR3 protein: CASSPSTGGTSSVGNEQFF
CDR3 DNA: TGTGCCAGCAGTCCCTCCACGGGGGGTACGTCTAGCGTGGGCAATGAGCAGTTCTTC

V gene: TRBV5-1
clone size: few
J gene: TRBJ2-1
CDR3 length: 15
D gene: TRBD2
CDR3 protein: CASSPQAGDRGEQFF
CDR3 DNA: TGCGCCAGCAGCCCACAGGCGGGAGATAGAGGTGAGCAGTTCTTC

V gene: TRBV12-3/TRBV12-4
clone size: few
J gene: TRBJ1-1
CDR3 length: 14
D gene: NA
CDR3 protein: CASSSREGGPEAFF
CDR3 DNA: TGTGCCAGCAGTAGCCGGGAGGGAGGCCCTGAAGCTTTCTTT

V gene: TRBV14
clone size: NA
J gene: TRBJ1-1
CDR3 length: 14
D gene: NA
CDR3 protein: CASSYRVGGTEAFF
CDR3 DNA: TGTGCCAGCAGCTATAGGGTGGGGGGCACTGAAGCTTTCTTT